Presented here are 5 T cell receptor beta chains from one specimen sequenced in a study of blood T cell repertoires in COVID-19. Libraries were prepared by immunoSEQ multiplex PCR; TCRdb keeps only in-frame clonotypes and omits some of them. This sample has 320,000 or so clones, with 89% found just once. The sample consisted of PBMCs or T cells enriched from blood (not recorded which). These receptors all stem from a man in his fifties or sixties who had recovered from COVID-19.

The chain uses TRBV24-1 and TRBJ2-1; 12 bases are shared with TRBD2. With V trimmed by 3 bases and J by 8 bases, 4 bases remained unmatched. Germline CDR1 is KGHDR and CDR2 is SFDVKD. The CDR3 is 15 residues long. The DNA of the CDR3 is TGTGCCACCAGTGATCCTAGCGGGAGGGGGGATGAGCAGTTCTTC. It encodes CATSDPSGRGDEQFF.

This chain uses TRBV29-1 with TRBJ1-1; 9 bases map to TRBD1. With V trimmed by 5 bases and J by 5 bases, 3 bases remained unmatched. The CDR3 has 12 residues. Germline-derived CDR1 and CDR2 are SQVTM and ANQGSEA. The CDR3 loop is CSVRQGGTEAFF. The CDR3 DNA follows: TGCAGCGTTAGACAGGGGGGGACTGAAGCTTTCTTT.

The genes are TRBV6-1 and TRBJ2-7, with D possibly TRBD2 on 5 matching bases. Per germline, CDR1 MNHNS and CDR2 SASEGT. The CDR3 sequence is 14 residues long. V was cut by 8 bases and J by 2 bases, with 16 bases left in between. CDR3 in amino acids: CASPEGAHPYEQYF. The CDR3 region has the DNA TGTGCCAGCCCCGAGGGAGCCCATCCCTACGAGCAGTACTTC.

The genes are TRBV6-5 and TRBJ2-7; 8 positions agree with TRBD2. The CDR3 loop spans 14 amino acids. Trimming took 6 bases from V and 3 from J; bases not matched to a gene: 7. Germline assignment: CDR1 MNHEY and CDR2 SVGAGI. The CDR3 loop reads CASSLGLGGYEQYF. As DNA, the CDR3 is TGTGCCAGCAGCCTGGGACTAGGAGGCTACGAGCAGTACTTC.

The chain carries TRBV28 and TRBJ1-1; no definite D call. The CDR3 is 14 amino acids. Germline values: CDR1 MDHEN, CDR2 SYDVKM. Trimming pared 8 bases from V and 2 bases from J, leaving 15 bases between. CDR3 loop: CASAAGSLNTEAFF. In DNA form, the CDR3 reads TGTGCCAGCGCCGCGGGCAGCCTAAACACTGAAGCTTTCTTT. Complete variable domain (other parts from reference TRBV28 and TRBJ1-1): DVKVTQSSRYLVKRTGEKVFLECVQDMDHENMFWYRQDPGLGLRLIYFSYDVKMKEKGDIPEGYSVSREKKERFSLILESASTNQTSMYLCASAAGSLNTEAFFGQGTRLTVV.